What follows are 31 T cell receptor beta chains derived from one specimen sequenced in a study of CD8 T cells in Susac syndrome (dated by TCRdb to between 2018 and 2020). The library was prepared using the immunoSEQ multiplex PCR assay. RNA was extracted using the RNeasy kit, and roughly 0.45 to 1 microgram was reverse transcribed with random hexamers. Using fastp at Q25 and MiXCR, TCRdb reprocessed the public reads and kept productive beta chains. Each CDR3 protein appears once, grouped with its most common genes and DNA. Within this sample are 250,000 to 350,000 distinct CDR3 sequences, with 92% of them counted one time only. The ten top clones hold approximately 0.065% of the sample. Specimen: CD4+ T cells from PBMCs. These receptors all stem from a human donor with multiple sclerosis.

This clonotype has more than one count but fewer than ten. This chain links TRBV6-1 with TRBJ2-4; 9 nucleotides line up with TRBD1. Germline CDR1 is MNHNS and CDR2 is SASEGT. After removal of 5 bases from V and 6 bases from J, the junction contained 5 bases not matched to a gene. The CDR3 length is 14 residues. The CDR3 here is CASSRDRGGNIQYF. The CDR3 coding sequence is TGTGCCAGCAGTCGAGACAGGGGGGGAAACATTCAGTACTTC.

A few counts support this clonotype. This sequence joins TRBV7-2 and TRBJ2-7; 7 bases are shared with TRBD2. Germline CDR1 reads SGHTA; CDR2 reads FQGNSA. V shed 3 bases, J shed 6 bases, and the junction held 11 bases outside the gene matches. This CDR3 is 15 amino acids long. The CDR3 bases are TGTGCCAGCAGCTTCCAATATTCCACGGGGGGCGAGCAGTACTTC. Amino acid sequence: CASSFQYSTGGEQYF.

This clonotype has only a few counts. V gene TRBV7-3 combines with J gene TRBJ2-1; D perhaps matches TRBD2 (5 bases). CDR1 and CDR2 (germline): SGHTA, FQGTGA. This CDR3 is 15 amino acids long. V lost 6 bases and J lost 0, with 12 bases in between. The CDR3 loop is CASSPRAGSYNEQFF. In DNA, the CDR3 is TGTGCCAGCAGTCCAAGGGCGGGCTCCTACAATGAGCAGTTCTTC.

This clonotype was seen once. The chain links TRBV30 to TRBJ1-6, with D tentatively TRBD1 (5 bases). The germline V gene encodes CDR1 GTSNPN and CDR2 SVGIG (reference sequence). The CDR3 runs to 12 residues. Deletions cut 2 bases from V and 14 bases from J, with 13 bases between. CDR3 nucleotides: TGTGCCTGGAGTTACCAGGGCCGGGCCCTCCACTTT. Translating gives CAWSYQGRALHF.

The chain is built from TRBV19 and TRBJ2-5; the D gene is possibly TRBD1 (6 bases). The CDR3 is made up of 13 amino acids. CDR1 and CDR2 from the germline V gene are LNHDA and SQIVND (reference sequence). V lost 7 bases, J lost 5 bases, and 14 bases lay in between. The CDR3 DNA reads TGTGCCAGTAAAAACAGGGAGTTGGAGACCCAGTACTTC. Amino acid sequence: CASKNRELETQYF.

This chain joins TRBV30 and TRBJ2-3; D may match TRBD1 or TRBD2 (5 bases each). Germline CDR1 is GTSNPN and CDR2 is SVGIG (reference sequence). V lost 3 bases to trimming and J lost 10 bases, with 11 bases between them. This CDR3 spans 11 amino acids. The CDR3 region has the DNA TGTGCCTGGAGGACCGGGACCGCGCAGTATTTT. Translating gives CAWRTGTAQYF.

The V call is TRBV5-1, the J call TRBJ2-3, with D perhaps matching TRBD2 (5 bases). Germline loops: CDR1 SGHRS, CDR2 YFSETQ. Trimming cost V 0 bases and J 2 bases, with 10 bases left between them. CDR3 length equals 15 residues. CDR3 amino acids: CASSLVSEYTDTQYF. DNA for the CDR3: TGCGCCAGCAGCTTGGTTAGCGAGTACACAGATACGCAGTATTTT.

Here the CDR3 DNA reads TGCGCCAGCAGCTCCAATTACCGGGACTCTCATCAGTACTTC. Protein product: CASSSNYRDSHQYF. The chain employs TRBV5-1 and TRBJ2-4; D perhaps matches TRBD2 (6 bases). With 3 bases removed from V and 12 bases from J, the gap between germline ends came to 19 bases. The CDR3 contains 14 residues. CDR1 is SGHRS and CDR2 is YFSETQ in the germline V gene.

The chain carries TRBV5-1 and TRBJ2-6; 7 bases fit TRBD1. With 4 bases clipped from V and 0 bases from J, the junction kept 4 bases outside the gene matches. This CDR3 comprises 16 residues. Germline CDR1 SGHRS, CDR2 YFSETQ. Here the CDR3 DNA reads TGCGCCAGCAGCGGGACAGAGCTCTCTGGGGCCAACGTCCTGACTTTC. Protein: CASSGTELSGANVLTF.

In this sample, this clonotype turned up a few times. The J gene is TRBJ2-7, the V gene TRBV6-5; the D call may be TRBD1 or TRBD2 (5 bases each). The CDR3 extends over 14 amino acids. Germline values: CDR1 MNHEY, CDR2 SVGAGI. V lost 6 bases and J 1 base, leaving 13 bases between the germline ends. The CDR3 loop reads CASRSGRLSYEQYF. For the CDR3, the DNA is TGTGCCAGCAGGTCGGGACGCTTATCCTACGAGCAGTACTTC.

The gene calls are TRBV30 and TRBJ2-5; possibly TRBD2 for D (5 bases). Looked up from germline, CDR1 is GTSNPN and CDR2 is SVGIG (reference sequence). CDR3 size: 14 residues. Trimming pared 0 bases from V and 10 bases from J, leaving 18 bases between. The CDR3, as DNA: TGTGCCTGGAGTGTGGGAGTCCCCCCGGAAGGCCAGTACTTC. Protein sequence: CAWSVGVPPEGQYF. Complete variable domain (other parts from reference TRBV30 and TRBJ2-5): SQTIHQWPATLVQPVGSPLSLECTVEGTSNPNLYWYRQAAGRGLQLLFYSVGIGQISSEVPQNLSASRPQDRQFILSSKKLLLSDSGFYLCAWSVGVPPEGQYFGPGTRLLVL.

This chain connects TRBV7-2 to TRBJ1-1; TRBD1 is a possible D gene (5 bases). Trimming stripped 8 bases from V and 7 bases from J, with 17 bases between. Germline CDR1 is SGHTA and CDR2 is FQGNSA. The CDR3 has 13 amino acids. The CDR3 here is CASALSRDREAFF. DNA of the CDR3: TGTGCCAGCGCGCTGAGTCGGGACCGTGAAGCTTTCTTT.

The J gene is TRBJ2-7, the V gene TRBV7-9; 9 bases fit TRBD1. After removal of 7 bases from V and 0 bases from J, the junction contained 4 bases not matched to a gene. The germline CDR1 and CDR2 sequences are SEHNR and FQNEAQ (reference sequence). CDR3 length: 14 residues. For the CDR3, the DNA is TGTGCCAGCAACACAGGGGGCGTCTCCTACGAGCAGTACTTC. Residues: CASNTGGVSYEQYF. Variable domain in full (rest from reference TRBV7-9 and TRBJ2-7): DTGVSQNPRHKITKRGQNVTFRCDPISEHNRLYWYRQTLGQGPEFLTYFQNEAQLEKSRLLSDRFSAERPKGSFSTLEIQRTEQGDSAMYLCASNTGGVSYEQYFGPGTRLTVT.

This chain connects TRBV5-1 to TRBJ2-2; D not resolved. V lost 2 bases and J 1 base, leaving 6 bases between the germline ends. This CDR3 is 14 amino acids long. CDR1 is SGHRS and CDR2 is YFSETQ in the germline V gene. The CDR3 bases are TGCGCCAGCAGCTTTGACGGGAACACCGGGGAGCTGTTTTTT. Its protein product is CASSFDGNTGELFF. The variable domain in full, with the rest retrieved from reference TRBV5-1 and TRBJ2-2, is KAGVTQTPRYLIKTRGQQVTLSCSPISGHRSVSWYQQTPGQGLQFLFEYFSETQRNKGNFPGRFSGRQFSNSRSEMNVSTLELGDSALYLCASSFDGNTGELFFGEGSRLTVL.

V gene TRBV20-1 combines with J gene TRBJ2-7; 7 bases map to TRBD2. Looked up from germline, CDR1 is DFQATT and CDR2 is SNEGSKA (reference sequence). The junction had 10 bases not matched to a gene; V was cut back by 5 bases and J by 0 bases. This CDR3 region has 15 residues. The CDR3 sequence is CSAEMGGGSSYEQYF. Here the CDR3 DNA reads TGCAGTGCTGAAATGGGGGGGGGAAGCTCCTACGAGCAGTACTTC.

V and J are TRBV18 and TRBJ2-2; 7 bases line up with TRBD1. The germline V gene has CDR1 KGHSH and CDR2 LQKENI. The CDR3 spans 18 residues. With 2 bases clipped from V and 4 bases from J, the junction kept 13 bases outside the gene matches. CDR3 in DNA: TGTGCCAGCTCACCAGGGGACAGAGGGCCCAGCGGCACCGGGGAGCTGTTTTTT. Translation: CASSPGDRGPSGTGELFF. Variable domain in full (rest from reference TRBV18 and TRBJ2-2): NAGVMQNPRHLVRRRGQEARLRCSPMKGHSHVYWYRQLPEEGLKFMVYLQKENIIDESGMPKERFSAEFPKEGPSILRIQQVVRGDSAAYFCASSPGDRGPSGTGELFFGEGSRLTVL.

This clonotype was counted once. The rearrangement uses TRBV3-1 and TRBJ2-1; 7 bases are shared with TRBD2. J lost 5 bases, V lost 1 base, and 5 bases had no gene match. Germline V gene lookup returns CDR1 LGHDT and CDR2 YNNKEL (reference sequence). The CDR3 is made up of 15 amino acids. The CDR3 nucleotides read TGTGCCAGCAGCCAAGGGGACGGGGGGAACAATGAGCAGTTCTTC. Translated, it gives CASSQGDGGNNEQFF.

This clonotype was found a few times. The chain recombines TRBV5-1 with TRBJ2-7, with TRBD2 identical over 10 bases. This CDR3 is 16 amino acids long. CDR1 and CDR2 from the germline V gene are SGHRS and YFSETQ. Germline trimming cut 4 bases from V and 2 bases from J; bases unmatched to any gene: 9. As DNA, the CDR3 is TGCGCCAGCAGCACACCTGGGCTAGCGGGGGCCTACGAGCAGTACTTC. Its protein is CASSTPGLAGAYEQYF.

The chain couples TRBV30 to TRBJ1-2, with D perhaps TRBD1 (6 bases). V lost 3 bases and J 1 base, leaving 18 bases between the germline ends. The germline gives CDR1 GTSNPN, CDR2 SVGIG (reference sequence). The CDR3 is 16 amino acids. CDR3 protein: CAWRGRGASFNYGYTF. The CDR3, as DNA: TGTGCCTGGAGGGGCAGGGGCGCTTCTTTTAACTATGGCTACACCTTC.

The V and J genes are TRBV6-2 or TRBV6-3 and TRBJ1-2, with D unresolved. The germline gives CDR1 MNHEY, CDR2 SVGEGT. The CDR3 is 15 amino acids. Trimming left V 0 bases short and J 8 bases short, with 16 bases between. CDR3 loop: CASSYSRGRAQGYTF. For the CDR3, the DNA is TGTGCCAGCAGTTACTCTCGCGGGAGGGCACAAGGCTACACCTTC.

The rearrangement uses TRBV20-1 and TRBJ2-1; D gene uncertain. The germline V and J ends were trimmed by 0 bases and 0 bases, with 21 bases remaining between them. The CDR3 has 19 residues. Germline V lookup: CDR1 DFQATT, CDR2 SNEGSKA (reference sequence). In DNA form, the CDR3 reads TGCAGTGCTAGAGATCGTTTAGGAACAGCCTCCAGCTCCTACAATGAGCAGTTCTTC. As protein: CSARDRLGTASSSYNEQFF.

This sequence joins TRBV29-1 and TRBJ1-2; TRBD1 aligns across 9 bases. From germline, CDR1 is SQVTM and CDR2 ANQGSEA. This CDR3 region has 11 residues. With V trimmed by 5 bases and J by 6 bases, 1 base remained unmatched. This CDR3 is CSVTGGDGYTF. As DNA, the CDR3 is TGCAGCGTTACAGGGGGCGATGGCTACACCTTC.

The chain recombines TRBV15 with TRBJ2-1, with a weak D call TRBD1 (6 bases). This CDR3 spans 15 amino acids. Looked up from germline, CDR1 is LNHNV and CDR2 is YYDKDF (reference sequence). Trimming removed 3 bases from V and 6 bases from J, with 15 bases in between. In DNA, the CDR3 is TGTGCCACCAGCAGGGACAGTGTTCCACGCAATGAGCAGTTCTTC. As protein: CATSRDSVPRNEQFF.

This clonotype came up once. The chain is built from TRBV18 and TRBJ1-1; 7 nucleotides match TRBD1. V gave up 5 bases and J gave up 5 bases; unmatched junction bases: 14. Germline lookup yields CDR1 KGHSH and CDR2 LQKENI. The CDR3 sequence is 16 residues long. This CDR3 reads CASSSLRGRGSTEAFF. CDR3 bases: TGTGCCAGCTCATCCCTCCGTGGCAGGGGGTCGACTGAAGCTTTCTTT.

The CDR3 bases are TGCAGTGCTAGAGATAGGGGACAAATCGCTGAAGCTTTCTTT. Translated: CSARDRGQIAEAFF. This sequence joins TRBV20-1 and TRBJ1-1; weak D call: TRBD1 (6 bases). The CDR3 spans 14 residues. Germline loops: CDR1 DFQATT, CDR2 SNEGSKA (reference sequence). The ends were cut back, 0 bases at V and 6 bases at J, with 14 bases in the middle.

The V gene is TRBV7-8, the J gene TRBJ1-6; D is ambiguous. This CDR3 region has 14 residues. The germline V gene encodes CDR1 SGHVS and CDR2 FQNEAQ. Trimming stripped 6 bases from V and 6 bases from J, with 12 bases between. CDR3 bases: TGTGCCAGCAGTTTCCGGGATCGTAATTCACCCCTCCACTTT. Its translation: CASSFRDRNSPLHF. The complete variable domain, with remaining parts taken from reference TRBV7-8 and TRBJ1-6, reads GAGVSQSPRYKVAKRGQDVALRCDPISGHVSLFWYQQALGQGPEFLTYFQNEAQLDKSGLPSDRFFAERPEGSVSTLKIQRTQQEDSAVYLCASSFRDRNSPLHFGNGTRLTVT.

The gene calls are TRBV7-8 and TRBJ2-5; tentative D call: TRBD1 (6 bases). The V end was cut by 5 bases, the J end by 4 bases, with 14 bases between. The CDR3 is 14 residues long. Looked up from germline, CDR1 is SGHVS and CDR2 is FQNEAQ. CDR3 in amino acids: CASSLTGFRETQYF. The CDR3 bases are TGTGCCAGCAGCCTGACAGGTTTCAGAGAGACCCAGTACTTC. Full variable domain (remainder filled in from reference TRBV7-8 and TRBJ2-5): GAGVSQSPRYKVAKRGQDVALRCDPISGHVSLFWYQQALGQGPEFLTYFQNEAQLDKSGLPSDRFFAERPEGSVSTLKIQRTQQEDSAVYLCASSLTGFRETQYFGPGTRLLVL.

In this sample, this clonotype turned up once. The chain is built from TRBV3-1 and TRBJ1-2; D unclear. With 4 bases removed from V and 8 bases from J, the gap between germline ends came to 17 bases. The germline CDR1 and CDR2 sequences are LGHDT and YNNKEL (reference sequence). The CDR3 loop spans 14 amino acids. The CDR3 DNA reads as TGTGCCAGCAGCCCCCGGTTGGAAGGGCAGGGCTACACCTTC. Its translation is CASSPRLEGQGYTF. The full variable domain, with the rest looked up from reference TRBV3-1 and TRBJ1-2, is DTAVSQTPKYLVTQMGNDKSIKCEQNLGHDTMYWYKQDSKKFLKIMFSYNNKELIINETVPNRFSPKSPDKAHLNLHINSLELGDSAVYFCASSPRLEGQGYTFGSGTRLTVV.

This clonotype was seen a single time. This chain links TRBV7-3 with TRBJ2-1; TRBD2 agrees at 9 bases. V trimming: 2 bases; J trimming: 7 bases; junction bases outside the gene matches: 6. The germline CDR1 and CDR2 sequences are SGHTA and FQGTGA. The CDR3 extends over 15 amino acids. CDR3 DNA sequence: TGTGCCAGCAGCTTACAAGGACTAGCGAGGAATGAGCAGTTCTTC. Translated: CASSLQGLARNEQFF.

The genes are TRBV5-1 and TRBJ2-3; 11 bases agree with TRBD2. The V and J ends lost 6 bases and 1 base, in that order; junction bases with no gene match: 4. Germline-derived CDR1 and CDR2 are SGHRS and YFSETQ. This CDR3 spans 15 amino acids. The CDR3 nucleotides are TGCGCCAGCACCTCACTAGCGGGAGGCACAGATACGCAGTATTTT. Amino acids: CASTSLAGGTDTQYF.

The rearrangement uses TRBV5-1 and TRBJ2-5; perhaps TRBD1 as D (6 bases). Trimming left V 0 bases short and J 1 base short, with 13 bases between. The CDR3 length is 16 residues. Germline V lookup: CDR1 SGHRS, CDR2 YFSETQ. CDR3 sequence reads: CASSLAVRGGQETQYF. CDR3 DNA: TGCGCCAGCAGCTTGGCGGTCAGGGGTGGCCAAGAGACCCAGTACTTC.